The 14 T cell receptor beta chains presented below share a single source sample, sequenced in a study of naive and memory T cell subsets (TCRdb year 2017). The full study reports these points: A few larger clonotypes were found in naive repertoires, especially CD8, and these larger clonotypes were possibly memory cells re-expressing CD45RA.

No antigen is known for these receptors. Preparation of the library involved UMI-ligation and nested PCR. TCRdb shows the sequencer as Illumina MiSeq. To cover both TRBC1 and TRBC2, the beta constant-region primer consisted of an equimolar mix of two oligonucleotides. Four rounds of PCR, combining the SP2 primer with nested alpha and beta constant-region primers, were used to amplify the ligated cDNA. TCRdb passed the public sequencing reads through fastp at Q25 and MiXCR, retaining productive beta sequences. Each CDR3 protein gets just one entry, which takes the most common genes and DNA from the rows behind it. The sample profile shows over 110,000 distinct CDR3 sequences; about 20% of them were found once. The ten most abundant clones make up roughly 0.63% of the sample. Sequenced: naive CD8+ T cells from blood. The cell subset or site label for this specimen denotes: naive T cells, CD45RA high CD27+. The receptor source for this set is a human donor in good health.

This clonotype has more than one count but fewer than ten. This rearrangement joins TRBV28 to TRBJ2-7; TRBD1 matches at 10 bases. V lost 3 bases to trimming and J lost 5 bases; unmatched junction nucleotides: 10. The CDR3 runs to 16 residues. Per the germline V gene, CDR1 is MDHEN and CDR2 is SYDVKM. CDR3 DNA: TGTGCCAGCAGTTTCCTCGTGCTGGGACAGGGGCACGAGCAGTACTTC. This gives the protein CASSFLVLGQGHEQYF.

The chain uses TRBV28 and TRBJ2-7; no clear D. The CDR3 contains 15 residues. The ends were cut back, 6 bases at V and 3 bases at J, with 18 bases in the middle. CDR1 is MDHEN, CDR2 SYDVKM, per germline. In nucleotides, the CDR3 is TGTGCCAGCAGCCCAGGCCGGCGTTTTAGCTACGAGCAGTACTTC. This encodes CASSPGRRFSYEQYF.

V and J are TRBV6-5 and TRBJ1-2; 7 nucleotides match TRBD1. Germline-derived CDR1 and CDR2 are MNHEY and SVGAGI. The CDR3 is 16 amino acids. V shed 3 bases, J shed 4 bases, and the junction held 11 bases outside the gene matches. The CDR3, as DNA: TGTGCCAGCAGTTATGGATCAGGGGGAGGTAGCTATGGCTACACCTTC. Protein product: CASSYGSGGGSYGYTF.

To note about this clonotype: Relative to the germline gene, one junction end is altered; a read error may explain this. This rearrangement joins TRBV27 to TRBJ2-6, with D uncertain. This CDR3 spans 19 amino acids. Germline CDR1 MNHEY, CDR2 SMNVEV (reference sequence). In nucleotides, the CDR3 is TGTGCCAACAGTCTTGTCTGGGCAGCCATTCCCTCTGGGGCCAACGTCCTGACTTTC. It specifies CANSLVWAAIPSGANVLTF.

This chain uses TRBV27 with TRBJ2-1; D uncertain. Trimming stripped 0 bases from V and 5 bases from J, with 14 bases between. The CDR3 extends over 16 amino acids. The germline V gene encodes CDR1 MNHEY and CDR2 SMNVEV (reference sequence). The CDR3 reads CASSLSWLGNNNEQFF. DNA of the CDR3: TGTGCCAGCAGTTTATCTTGGCTAGGAAATAACAATGAGCAGTTCTTC.

V usage is TRBV6-2 or TRBV6-3 and J usage is TRBJ2-1, with 8 bases aligning to TRBD2. The V gene end was trimmed by 0 bases and the J gene end by 8 bases; junction bases not matched to a gene: 15. This CDR3 contains 18 residues. Germline loops: CDR1 MNHEY, CDR2 SVGEGT. The CDR3 DNA sequence: TGTGCCAGCAGTTACTCGCCCGTGGTAGCGGGGTTAGTCCATGAGCAGTTCTTC. Translating gives CASSYSPVVAGLVHEQFF.

The sample holds a few counts of this clonotype. The CDR3: CAWSGAGGMNEQFF. CDR3 nucleotide sequence: TGTGCCTGGAGTGGGGCGGGAGGGATGAATGAGCAGTTCTTC. This sequence joins TRBV30 and TRBJ2-1; 9 nucleotides match TRBD2. Looked up from germline, CDR1 is GTSNPN and CDR2 is SVGIG (reference sequence). V lost 1 base and J lost 7; bases outside the gene matches: 5. The CDR3 loop spans 14 amino acids.

In its sample, this clonotype was seen a few times. J is TRBJ2-1 and V is TRBV6-5; 11 nucleotides agree with TRBD2. The CDR3 length is 13 residues. V lost 8 bases and J lost 7; bases outside the gene matches: 4. Germline loops: CDR1 MNHEY, CDR2 SVGAGI. CDR3 sequence reads: CASELAGGNEQFF. CDR3 nucleotide sequence: TGTGCCAGCGAGCTAGCGGGAGGAAATGAGCAGTTCTTC.

This clonotype was found a few times. The DNA of the CDR3 is TGCAGCTACAGGGAGAACACTGAAGCTTTCTTT. Translating gives CSYRENTEAFF. The chain uses TRBV29-1 and TRBJ1-1, with D tentatively TRBD1 (6 bases). CDR3 size: 11 residues. Trimming removed 8 bases at V and 1 base at J, with 8 bases between. Per the germline V gene, CDR1 is SQVTM and CDR2 is ANQGSEA.

This clonotype was recorded many times. The chain recombines TRBV23-1 with TRBJ2-6, with D perhaps TRBD1 (5 bases). TRBV23-1 falls under the ORF class, with uncertain function. The CDR3 consists of 17 residues. The V end lost 6 bases, the J end lost 0 bases, and 15 bases lay between the germline ends. CDR3: CASSDGQRSSGANVLTF. Here the CDR3 DNA reads TGCGCCAGCAGCGACGGACAACGAAGCTCTGGGGCCAACGTCCTGACTTTC.

The V and J genes are TRBV7-2 and TRBJ2-7; D gene unclear. Trimming took off 1 base at V and 4 bases at J, with 11 bases between the two ends. The CDR3 is made up of 14 amino acids. CDR1 is SGHTA, CDR2 FQGNSA, per germline. CDR3 amino acids: CASSLDADYYEQYF. DNA of the CDR3: TGTGCCAGCAGCTTAGATGCGGATTATTACGAGCAGTACTTC.

The chain uses TRBV9 and TRBJ2-1, with 8 bases identical to TRBD2. This CDR3 has 17 amino acids. With V trimmed by 5 bases and J by 1 base, 11 bases remained unmatched. Germline lookup yields CDR1 SGDLS and CDR2 YYNGEE. CDR3 sequence reads: CASSVGQRGSSYNEQFF. CDR3 coding DNA: TGTGCCAGCAGTGTGGGCCAGCGGGGGTCGTCCTACAATGAGCAGTTCTTC. Combining the CDR3 with reference TRBV9 and TRBJ2-1 gives the whole variable domain DSGVTQTPKHLITATGQRVTLRCSPRSGDLSVYWYQQSLDQGLQFLIQYYNGEERAKGNILERFSAQQFPDLHSELNLSSLELGDSALYFCASSVGQRGSSYNEQFFGPGTRLTVL.

This clonotype was detected ten times or more. The J gene is TRBJ2-3, the V gene TRBV9; the D is unclear. CDR1 and CDR2 from the germline V gene are SGDLS and YYNGEE. The CDR3 has 15 residues. Between the trimmed V and J ends, which lost 4 bases and 4 bases, there was a span of 16 bases. The CDR3 coding sequence is TGTGCCAGCAGCTCACAGACGAATAGGGCAGATACGCAGTATTTT. Translation: CASSSQTNRADTQYF.

This clonotype was observed a handful of times. The chain joins TRBV6-2 or TRBV6-3 to TRBJ2-3; 10 bases fit TRBD2. This CDR3 comprises 20 residues. J lost 2 bases, V lost 0 bases, and 14 bases had no gene match. CDR1 and CDR2 (germline): MNHEY, SVGEGT. In DNA form, the CDR3 reads TGTGCCAGCAGTTACTCGGCTAGCGGGAGAGCCCCGATGACCACAGATACGCAGTATTTT. It yields the protein CASSYSASGRAPMTTDTQYF.